Presented here are 25 T cell receptor beta chains from one specimen sequenced in a study of T cells expressing NK-cell markers. TCRdb reprocessed the 5' RACE reads and keeps a single row for each CDR3 protein, giving no DNA. Here the sample table reports hundreds of thousands of distinct CDR3 sequences. Sequencing input: blood T cells: a sorted CD56 or NKG2C T cell subset, CD4+ or CD8+ T cells, or bulk PBMC T cells (not recorded which). These receptors came from a woman aged 18 to 75 in good health.

The chain has TRBV5-1 and TRBJ2-7; as DNA is missing, the TRBD2 call by TCRdb cannot be tested. This CDR3 has 15 amino acids. The V gene's germline CDR1 is SGHRS and CDR2 YFSETQ. CDR3 region: CASSSEPSVSYEQYF. The full variable domain, its missing parts supplied by reference TRBV5-1 and TRBJ2-7, is KAGVTQTPRYLIKTRGQQVTLSCSPISGHRSVSWYQQTPGQGLQFLFEYFSETQRNKGNFPGRFSGRQFSNSRSEMNVSTLELGDSALYLCASSSEPSVSYEQYFGPGTRLTVT.

V and J are TRBV6-2 or TRBV6-3 and TRBJ2-1; without DNA, the TCRdb call of TRBD1 cannot be checked. Germline V gene data show CDR1 as MNHEY and CDR2 as SVGEGT. The CDR3 length is 14 residues. The CDR3 here is CASSRRQGGYEQFF.

This chain connects TRBV6-5 to TRBJ2-1; TCRdb lists TRBD1, though no DNA is available to test this call. Germline CDR1 and CDR2: MNHEY and SVGAGI. The CDR3 totals 14 residues. The CDR3 sequence is CASSYSPGQREQFF.

The genes are TRBV7-8 and TRBJ2-1; lacking DNA, the TRBD2 call made by TCRdb goes unchecked. Per the germline V gene, CDR1 is SGHVS and CDR2 is FQNEAQ. The CDR3 has 16 residues. Here the CDR3 reads CASSSTSFSSYNEQFF.

The rearrangement joins TRBV12-3 or TRBV12-4 to TRBJ2-1; TCRdb's D call, TRBD2, is unchecked because there is no DNA. The CDR3 extends over 17 amino acids. The CDR3 loop is CASSLPSGTSGDNEQFF.

The chain has TRBV7-2 and TRBJ2-3; absent DNA, TCRdb's TRBD1 call cannot be checked. The CDR3 covers 15 residues. Germline CDR1 is SGHTA and CDR2 is FQGNSA. CDR3 region: CASSFGTGHGDTQYF.

V usage is TRBV11-2 and J usage is TRBJ1-5; there is no DNA to check the TCRdb D call of TRBD1. In germline, CDR1 is SGHAT, CDR2 FQNNGV. This CDR3 region has 17 residues. CDR3 residues: CASSLERTPRTGKPQHF.

The chain couples TRBV20-1 to TRBJ2-5; there is no DNA to check the TCRdb D call of TRBD2. Germline V gives CDR1 DFQATT, CDR2 SNEGSKA (reference sequence). CDR3 length: 18 residues. CDR3 residues: CSARGGSFRAGGGETQYF.

The genes are TRBV20-1 and TRBJ2-5. The CDR3 covers 13 residues. CDR1 and CDR2 (germline): DFQATT, SNEGSKA (reference sequence). The CDR3 sequence: CSAREGNQETQYF.

The chain joins TRBV7-2 to TRBJ2-6; the TCRdb D gene call, TRBD1, has no DNA to confirm it. Germline CDR1 is SGHTA and CDR2 is FQGNSA. CDR3 length equals 17 residues. This chain's CDR3 is CASSLRGGSSGANVLTF.

The J gene is TRBJ1-2, the V gene TRBV20-1. Germline CDR1 and CDR2: DFQATT and SNEGSKA (reference sequence). The CDR3 covers 11 residues. The CDR3 is CSARVNYGYTF.

The chain carries TRBV19 and TRBJ1-5. The CDR3 sequence is 14 residues long. CDR1 LNHDA and CDR2 SQIVND come from the germline V gene (reference sequence). The CDR3 reads CASSHRPGDQPQHF.

The chain combines TRBV19 with TRBJ1-3; the D gene TCRdb calls, TRBD1, cannot be checked with no DNA. The germline V gene has CDR1 LNHDA and CDR2 SQIVND (reference sequence). The CDR3 extends over 14 amino acids. The CDR3 sequence is CASRTAYSGNTIYF.

The chain carries TRBV2 and TRBJ2-7; TCRdb indicates TRBD2, and absent DNA this call remains unverified. The germline V gene has CDR1 SNHLY and CDR2 FYNNEI. The CDR3 has 14 amino acids. CDR3 protein: CASSPTSGSVEQYF.

The CDR3 reads CASSPLPPFGGGLSTDTQYF. The rearrangement uses TRBV18 and TRBJ2-3; TCRdb designates TRBD1, a call that cannot be tested without DNA. The length of the CDR3 is 20 residues. The V gene's germline CDR1 is KGHSH and CDR2 LQKENI.

This chain connects TRBV5-1 to TRBJ2-7. CDR1 is SGHRS and CDR2 is YFSETQ in the germline V gene. The CDR3 runs 13 residues. This CDR3 reads CASSLAPLYEQYF. The full variable domain, in which reference TRBV5-1 and TRBJ2-7 provide the parts outside the CDR3, is KAGVTQTPRYLIKTRGQQVTLSCSPISGHRSVSWYQQTPGQGLQFLFEYFSETQRNKGNFPGRFSGRQFSNSRSEMNVSTLELGDSALYLCASSLAPLYEQYFGPGTRLTVT.

J is TRBJ2-3 and V is TRBV27. Germline V gives CDR1 MNHEY, CDR2 SMNVEV (reference sequence). The CDR3 has 16 residues. The CDR3 loop reads CASSLSGVVYTDTQYF.

The chain has TRBV28 and TRBJ2-3; TCRdb lists TRBD2, though no DNA is available to test this call. Germline lookup yields CDR1 MDHEN and CDR2 SYDVKM. This CDR3 spans 13 amino acids. CDR3 in amino acids: CASTSGGTDTQYF.

The V gene is TRBV29-1, the J gene TRBJ2-1; the TCRdb D gene call, TRBD1, has no DNA to confirm it. The V gene's germline CDR1 is SQVTM and CDR2 ANQGSEA. CDR3 size: 16 residues. CDR3 residues: CSVEDRSWDRGREQFF.

The chain carries TRBV5-4 and TRBJ2-1; the D call from TCRdb, TRBD1, cannot be confirmed without DNA. Germline V CDR1 and CDR2: SGHNT, YYREEE (reference sequence). The CDR3 consists of 15 residues. The CDR3: CASSPNPDSHNEQFF.

The V gene is TRBV20-1, the J gene TRBJ1-1; the D gene TCRdb calls, TRBD1, cannot be checked with no DNA. This CDR3 spans 13 amino acids. CDR1 and CDR2 from the germline V gene are DFQATT and SNEGSKA (reference sequence). The CDR3: CSARDRGWTEAFF.

The J gene is TRBJ1-1, the V gene TRBV29-1. This CDR3 is built from 14 residues. Germline lookup yields CDR1 SQVTM and CDR2 ANQGSEA. The CDR3 protein is CSVVGMAASTEAFF.

This chain joins TRBV7-2 and TRBJ1-6. Germline CDR1 and CDR2: SGHTA and FQGNSA. The CDR3 consists of 14 residues. The CDR3 region is CASSVRTSNSPLHF.

The chain employs TRBV10-3 and TRBJ2-1; TCRdb picks TRBD2, but there is no DNA to check that call. The V gene's germline CDR1 is ENHRY and CDR2 SYGVKD. The length of the CDR3 is 14 residues. The CDR3 loop reads CAISEPPGLNEQFF.

The chain joins TRBV20-1 to TRBJ2-3. The CDR3 loop spans 14 amino acids. Germline lookup yields CDR1 DFQATT and CDR2 SNEGSKA (reference sequence). The CDR3 reads CSALGIMVSDTQYF.